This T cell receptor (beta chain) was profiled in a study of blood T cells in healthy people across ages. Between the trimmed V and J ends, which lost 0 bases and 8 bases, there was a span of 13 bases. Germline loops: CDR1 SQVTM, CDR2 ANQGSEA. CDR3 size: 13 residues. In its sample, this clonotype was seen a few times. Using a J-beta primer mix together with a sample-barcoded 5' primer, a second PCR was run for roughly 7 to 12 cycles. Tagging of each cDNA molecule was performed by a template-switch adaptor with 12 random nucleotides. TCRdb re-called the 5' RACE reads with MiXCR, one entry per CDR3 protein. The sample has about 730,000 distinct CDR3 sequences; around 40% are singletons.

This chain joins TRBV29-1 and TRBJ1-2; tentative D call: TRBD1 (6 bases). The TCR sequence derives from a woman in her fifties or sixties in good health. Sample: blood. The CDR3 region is CSVEENWGAGYTF. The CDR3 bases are TGCAGCGTTGAAGAGAATTGGGGGGCAGGCTACACCTTC.